What follows describes a single TCR beta chain. The target antigen is unknown. This sample stems from a study of OX40 agonist ivuxolimab in advanced cancers. The overall study: Head and neck, renal cell, melanoma or hepatocellular carcinoma were the cancers that dose-escalation patients had. Enrollees could have had prior anti-PD-1, anti-PD-L1 or anti-CTLA-4 therapy, which over 35% had received.

CDR1 MDHEN and CDR2 SYDVKM come from the germline V gene. V was trimmed by 5 bases and J by 4 bases, leaving 11 bases between them. This CDR3 spans 13 amino acids. Broader study findings: There were, on average, more expanded clones in CD8+ T cells than in CD4+.

The repertoire was sequenced with immunoSEQ multiplex PCR; TCRdb's copy has only in-frame clones and lacks some. The profile shows about 50,000 clones, roughly 87% of them singletons. The source material was CD4+ or CD8+ T cells sorted from blood, sampled in a trial of the OX40 agonist ivuxolimab. The V and J genes are TRBV28 and TRBJ1-1; weak D call: TRBD1 (6 bases). The sequence was collected from an adult with an advanced solid tumor such as melanoma, head and neck, liver or kidney cancer. The CDR3 sequence: CASSLTGSTEAFF. The CDR3 DNA follows: TGTGCCAGCAGTCTCACAGGGAGCACTGAAGCTTTCTTT.